This TCR beta chain was sequenced for a study of CDR3 diversity in severe acne. TCRdb called the PCR reads again in MiXCR, with one record for every CDR3 protein. The table has more than 85,000 distinct CDR3 sequences, 51% seen once. Germline lookup yields CDR1 SNHLY and CDR2 FYNNEI. Trimming at V came to 4 bases and at J to 0 bases, leaving 5 bases not matched to a gene. This CDR3 region has 15 residues. The sequence derives from a male donor with acne. Sequencing was carried out using blood. This rearrangement joins TRBV2 to TRBJ1-1, with 7 bases aligning to TRBD1. The DNA for the CDR3 is TGTGCCAGCAGTGTGACAGGGCTAATGAACACTGAAGCTTTCTTT. Protein sequence: CASSVTGLMNTEAFF.